This T cell receptor (beta chain) originates from a study of cytomegalovirus exposure and HLA in healthy donors (dated by TCRdb to about 2017). Turning to the overall study: In an earlier analysis of 587 of the donors, less than 350 Gb of sequence data and 90 million to 130 million unique TCR beta sequences from roughly 190 million T cells were reported. Of the approximately 370 genotyped donors, less than 90% were placed in the genetic ancestry cluster associated with self-reported Caucasian donors. In addition to the first cohort of around 670 subjects, a separate validation cohort of 130 or so different subjects was used. The study was designed to test whether signatures of past pathogen exposure could be identified by cataloging public T cell receptors. Rather than drawing on any new phenotypic data, the later analysis identified candidate immune exposures from TCR beta sequences and the way those sequences occurred across donors. Donor age, sex, ethnicity and CMV serostatus were collected together with the repertoire data. Among around 400 genotyped donors of the cohort, an average of roughly 230,000 unique TCR beta nucleotide sequences was sequenced per donor, of which approximately 18% were non-productive. To predict cytomegalovirus infection status, the study combined high-throughput TCR immunosequencing, statistical association of individual TCRs with disease status, and machine learning. In an earlier analysis of around 540 of the donors, high-throughput TCR beta sequencing was used to judge whether each TCR beta V gene segment behaved as functional or pseudogenic. Around 320 gigabases of sequencing data and approximately 85 million unique TCR sequences were included in an early release covering about 700 HLA-typed donors. The number of typed donors differed by locus: 629-630 for A, B, C, DRB1 and DQB1; 500 to 550 for DQA1; 606 for DPA1; and about 450 for DPB1. A few DR-DQ haplotypes were treated as single units for association and clustering because of strong linkage in the cohort. Every discovery cohort repertoire had been produced on one sequencing platform. To study patterns of TCR occurrence, a later analysis re-analyzed previously published TCR beta repertoires from hundreds of donors and added high-resolution HLA genotyping. Genome-wide SNP genotypes for about 55% of the roughly 670 donors were used in a later genetic analysis, which treated that subset as a discovery cohort. The T cell repertoires of 550 to 850 subjects were profiled by immunosequencing and related to cytomegalovirus serostatus. Class I and class II HLA loci were covered by the typing at four-digit resolution.

Receptor amplification or capture employed the immunoSEQ multiplex PCR assay. The multiplex PCR relied on a mix of 60 forward primers for TCR Vbeta segments and 13 reverse primers for TCR Jbeta segments. Amplification of the CDR3 region of rearranged TCR beta genes was performed with a multiplex PCR assay on genomic DNA. On the Illumina HiSeq System, the amplified TCR beta libraries were sequenced as 87-base-pair reads. The source study handled its data this way. A later analysis tallied around 82 million unique TCR beta chains across the 666 repertoires, and about 10 million of those chains were shared by two or more donors. Raw reads were error-corrected and collapsed into unique sequences with a nearest-neighbor algorithm that merged closely related sequences to remove PCR and sequencing errors. To assign V, D and J gene segments, CDR3 sequences were aligned to IMGT reference sequences. For a sequence to be retained, a match of at least six nucleotides to both a V gene segment and a J gene segment was required. Rearrangements were called productive when the CDR3 lacked stop codons and stayed in frame with V and J; all others were non-productive. CDR3 was defined by IMGT convention, running from the second conserved V-encoded cysteine to the conserved J-encoded phenylalanine. In an earlier analysis of approximately 500 of the donors, sequences lacking an unambiguous match to a single V gene segment were excluded. An earlier analysis of approximately 590 of the donors called V segments functional above 56.7% productive rearrangements and segregating when the between-donor standard deviation exceeded 5%. A statistical classification framework was developed to diagnose cytomegalovirus status using the catalog of TCR beta chain sequences. A later analysis assigned V and J genes by comparing TCR nucleotide sequences with IMGT/GENE-DB human TR gene sequences. The TCRdist pipeline was used in a later analysis to assign CDR3 sequences and most-parsimonious VDJ recombination scenarios. In a later analysis, each TCR beta chain was defined by its CDR3 amino acid sequence together with its V-gene family, and reads without a unique V-gene family were excluded. To address suspected cross-contamination and a sequencing artifact, a later analysis removed a few hundred highly shared, low-generation-probability nucleotide sequences. In a later analysis, a clonal expansion index was calculated for each public chain from normalized within-repertoire ranks of inferred template counts. In a later analysis, generation probabilities were computed with a VDJ recombination model fitted to out-of-frame rearrangements, and the resulting probabilities were checked against IGoR. Hypergeometric tests were used in a later analysis to score TCR-TCR, TCR-HLA and TCR-CMV co-occurrence, with a repertoire-size bias correction applied to the TCR pairs. To estimate false discovery rates, a later analysis permuted the HLA or CMV assignments 20 times. In a later analysis, co-occurring TCRs were grouped using DBSCAN, with TCRdist sequence similarity added in when clustering inside HLA-allele-positive subsets. Repertoires with fewer than 30,000 or more than 120,000 public chains were left out of co-occurrence clustering, as were a handful of repertoires with anomalous nucleotide sharing. This immuneACCESS table, as held by TCRdb, lists in-frame sequences with V and J called but not all clones. Of the missing ones, under half trace to an unresolved V gene in checked studies; the others have no known cause. V, J and clone size are taken as reported in that table, and D and trimming were inferred from the DNA itself. Recorded for this sample are under 200,000 clones; roughly 75% of them occurred a single time. The ten largest clones add up to approximately 5.1% of the sample.

V and J are truncated by 5 bases and 2 bases respectively, leaving an intervening sequence of 19 bases. The cysteine opens and the phenylalanine closes a CDR3 of 16 amino acids. Only CDR3 DNA is held: 48 bases, read in frame from base 1. Overall study outcomes, separate from this receptor: Because counts were too low, seventeen rarely observed V segments, including chromosome 9 orphons, were left out of the earlier analysis of about 620 of the donors. Correlated functional status among segregating V segments might be attributable to linkage disequilibrium, but an unknown experimental factor could not be ruled out. A further reported finding was that TCR beta sequences accurately predicted the HLA-A and HLA-B alleles for most subjects in the first cohort. Compared with equally common non-associated chains, HLA-associated TCR beta chains in a later analysis were more clonally expanded and had lower generation probabilities. Most TCR sequences were observed very rarely across donors, whereas some public TCRs were present in many individuals. The study gave a list of under 200 TCR beta chains associated with cytomegalovirus. Cytomegalovirus status was reported to be diagnosed by the classifier with high specificity and sensitivity in both the original and validation cohorts. Compared with the roughly 710-donor mean, donors in an Asian-associated ancestry cluster had fewer N-insertions in productive TCRs, according to a later genetic analysis. Assigning TCR associations to individual alleles was difficult when HLA alleles, especially DR and DQ, strongly co-occurred. Some IMGT-functional V segments, including TRBV6-2 and TRBV6-3, could not be told apart with the 87-base-pair reads, so those segments were excluded. According to a later analysis, TCR association rates differed among HLA loci, with DRB1 alleles showing the most associated TCRs and HLA-C alleles showing the fewest. In a later analysis, several top co-occurrence clusters were reported to appear linked to parvovirus B19, influenza, CMV and Epstein-Barr virus. This cohort had only TCR beta chains sequenced, and the lack of alpha or paired-chain data limited which features could be detected. A later analysis associated 15,000 to 20,000 TCR beta sequences with specific HLA alleles at a false discovery rate of 0.05. A later analysis found that most CMV-associated TCR beta chains appeared HLA-restricted, with HLA associations seemingly driven largely by CMV exposure. In vitro tests confirmed that a few of the cytomegalovirus-associated TCR beta chains recognize cytomegalovirus antigens. The presence/absence analyses assumed that sequencing depth was roughly uniform across donors, and that assumption may not be true. The authors suggested that the approach could potentially be extended to other disease states and immunological phenotypes. A later genetic analysis associated a missense DCLRE1C variant with V-gene and J-gene trimming of TCR beta chains, and an independent cohort replicated the association. Because some donors lacked HLA typing at each locus, the association tests relied only on the typed subset. Immune exposure information for the cohort was limited to CMV serostatus. In an earlier analysis of about 550 of the donors, most TCR beta V segments were observed in productive rearrangements about 90% or about 30% of the time, broadly matching IMGT annotations. A group of highly shared sequence variants was considered likely to be a technical artifact of the sequencing pipeline.

In total, approximately 700 healthy bone marrow donors made up the cohort. All cohort members were sampled while nominally healthy, although unrecorded immune exposures were likely present. The donor tested CMV seronegative and was one of the 352 seronegative cohort members. A peripheral blood sample was collected from each donor, and TCR beta sequencing was performed on peripheral blood mononuclear cells. Genomic DNA was extracted from the blood cell samples with the Qiagen DNeasy Blood Extraction Kit. As for this clone: What this receptor recognizes is not known. Base qualities were left out, and no much larger clone turns up one base away.

The sequenced sample consisted of PBMCs. The chain uses TRBV23-1 and TRBJ2-7; the D gene is possibly TRBD1, with 5 bases matching. TRBV23-1 is noted as an ORF with a role that remains uncertain. The receptor comes from a man aged 35-49 years in good health and CMV-seronegative. The CDR3 protein is CASSTGHGLRTYEQYF. The DNA sequence is TGCGCCAGCAGTACAGGACACGGTTTGAGGACCTACGAGCAGTACTTC.